Sequencing of this TCR beta chain was carried out in a study of response to subunit inactivated influenza vaccine. Findings and limits, study-wide: Few new T cells, the authors suggested, are recruited by each seasonal influenza vaccination.

There are many counts of this clonotype. Its specificity is unknown. TCRdb fed the RT-PCR reads into MiXCR, producing one record per CDR3 protein. Of around 710,000 distinct CDR3 sequences listed, about 14% are singletons. Germline CDR1 reads LGHNA; CDR2 reads YSLEER. Deletions cut 0 bases from V and 6 bases from J, with 11 bases between. There are 15 residues in the CDR3. J is TRBJ2-2 and V is TRBV4-3; the D gene is possibly TRBD2 (7 bases). The TCR comes from a man in his fifties or sixties who received an inactivated influenza vaccine. The specimen was PBMCs from blood, collected around 15 days before vaccination. The CDR3 loop reads CASSQERGGAGELFF. The DNA for the CDR3 is TGCGCCAGCAGCCAAGAACGAGGGGGGGCCGGGGAGCTGTTTTTT.